Below, 14 T cell receptor beta chains from the same sample are listed, as sequenced in a study of OX40 agonist ivuxolimab in advanced cancers. Using immunoSEQ multiplex PCR, the repertoire was profiled, and TCRdb retains in-frame clones only, with some absent. The table has about 22,000 clones, 70% to 85% seen once. The source material was CD4+ or CD8+ T cells sorted from blood, sampled in a trial of the OX40 agonist ivuxolimab. The source is an adult with an advanced solid tumor such as melanoma, head and neck, liver or kidney cancer.

The V call is TRBV15, the J call TRBJ2-1; 8 bases align to TRBD2. Germline V gives CDR1 LNHNV, CDR2 YYDKDF (reference sequence). The CDR3 runs to 16 residues. V trimming: 2 bases; J trimming: 0 bases; junction bases outside the gene matches: 3. CDR3 DNA: TGTGCCACCAGCAGATACAGCGGGAGCTCCTACAATGAGCAGTTCTTC. Translation gives CATSRYSGSSYNEQFF.

This rearrangement joins TRBV30 to TRBJ1-2, with unresolved D. Germline-derived CDR1 and CDR2 are GTSNPN and SVGIG (reference sequence). Trimming shortened V by 0 bases and J by 1 base, and 9 bases separated the two germline ends. CDR3 length: 14 residues. CDR3 in amino acids: CAWSVGHFNYGYTF. The CDR3 nucleotides are TGTGCCTGGAGTGTTGGCCACTTTAACTATGGCTACACCTTC.

The rearrangement joins TRBV7-9 to TRBJ2-3; no reliable D call. Trimming stripped 2 bases from V and 4 bases from J, with 4 bases between. Germline CDR1 SEHNR, CDR2 FQNEAQ (reference sequence). The CDR3 has 12 residues. The CDR3 protein is CASSLSADTQYF. The CDR3 nucleotides are TGTGCCAGCAGCTTATCAGCAGATACGCAGTATTTT.

V and J are TRBV2 and TRBJ2-7; 8 bases align to TRBD1. The trim removed 6 bases at V and 1 base at J, leaving 8 bases unmatched. The germline V gene has CDR1 SNHLY and CDR2 FYNNEI. This CDR3 region has 15 residues. The CDR3 spells CASRGGQGLSYEQYF. CDR3 bases: TGTGCCAGCAGGGGCGGACAGGGTTTGTCCTACGAGCAGTACTTC.

This clone was seen just once. The CDR3 DNA is TGTGCCAGCAGCAATGGGACTAATGAAAAACTGTTTTTT. Its translation is CASSNGTNEKLFF. This chain connects TRBV6-5 to TRBJ1-4, with D unclear. The CDR3 is made up of 13 amino acids. V was trimmed by 6 bases and J by 2 bases, leaving 7 bases between them. Germline loops: CDR1 MNHEY, CDR2 SVGAGI.

The chain combines TRBV11-2 with TRBJ2-5; 9 bases map to TRBD2. After removal of 8 bases from V and 5 bases from J, the junction contained 15 bases not matched to a gene. Germline CDR1 is SGHAT and CDR2 is FQNNGV. CDR3 length: 16 residues. The CDR3: CASEGYRREGRETQYF. The CDR3 DNA is TGTGCCAGCGAGGGGTACAGGCGGGAGGGCCGGGAGACCCAGTACTTC.

This chain connects TRBV5-6 to TRBJ2-7, with 13 bases fitting TRBD2. The germline V gene encodes CDR1 SGHDT and CDR2 YYEEEE. Unmatched junction bases numbered 3, after V lost 3 bases and J lost 6 bases. This CDR3 region has 14 residues. CDR3 nucleotides: TGTGCCAGCAGCTGGGGACTAGCGGGAAGCGAGCAGTACTTC. Its protein is CASSWGLAGSEQYF. The whole variable domain, filled in from reference TRBV5-6 and TRBJ2-7, reads DAGVTQSPTHLIKTRGQQVTLRCSPKSGHDTVSWYQQALGQGPQFIFQYYEEEERQRGNFPDRFSGHQFPNYSSELNVNALLLGDSALYLCASSWGLAGSEQYFGPGTRLTVT.

This chain connects TRBV30 to TRBJ2-1, with D perhaps TRBD2 (6 bases). CDR3 size: 13 residues. From germline, CDR1 is GTSNPN and CDR2 SVGIG (reference sequence). Trimming took 3 bases from V and 7 from J, leaving 13 bases between them. The CDR3 spells CAWSWTAGNEQFF. CDR3 nucleotide sequence: TGTGCCTGGAGCTGGACGGCGGGGAATGAGCAGTTCTTC.

V is TRBV25-1 and J is TRBJ2-2; D gene ambiguous. Germline CDR1 reads MGHDK; CDR2 reads SYGVNS. V lost 1 base and J lost 4, with 10 bases in between. CDR3 length equals 15 residues. The CDR3 sequence: CASSEFRTSTGELFF. DNA for the CDR3: TGTGCCAGCAGTGAATTTCGGACGAGCACCGGGGAGCTGTTTTTT.

This chain connects TRBV6-5 to TRBJ2-1, with 10 bases fitting TRBD2. V gave up 7 bases and J gave up 8 bases; unmatched junction bases: 11. The germline gives CDR1 MNHEY, CDR2 SVGAGI. The CDR3 runs to 15 residues. CDR3 residues: CASTFRTSGGDEQFF. The DNA of the CDR3 is TGTGCCAGCACCTTTAGGACTAGCGGAGGGGATGAGCAGTTCTTC.

The chain couples TRBV11-2 to TRBJ2-1, with 7 bases lining up with TRBD1. Germline trimming cut 5 bases from V and 7 bases from J; bases unmatched to any gene: 11. Germline V gene lookup returns CDR1 SGHAT and CDR2 FQNNGV. This CDR3 region has 15 residues. The CDR3 is CASSPRQGSNNEQFF. CDR3 nucleotides: TGTGCCAGCAGCCCCCGACAGGGTTCGAATAATGAGCAGTTCTTC.

This chain joins TRBV20-1 and TRBJ1-1; D is perhaps TRBD1 (5 bases). V lost 5 bases and J lost 6, with 10 bases in between. CDR3 length equals 11 residues. Germline CDR1 is DFQATT and CDR2 is SNEGSKA (reference sequence). The CDR3 DNA reads TGCAGTGCTGGACCAGGGTCTGAAGCTTTCTTT. This sequence encodes CSAGPGSEAFF.

The chain couples TRBV28 to TRBJ1-1; no reliable D call. V gave up 1 base and J gave up 1 base, with 10 bases separating them. Per the germline V gene, CDR1 is MDHEN and CDR2 is SYDVKM. The CDR3 has 15 amino acids. The CDR3 protein is CASSLSGRRNTEAFF. CDR3 nucleotides: TGTGCCAGCAGTTTATCCGGACGACGGAACACTGAAGCTTTCTTT.

The chain joins TRBV6-5 to TRBJ2-7; no definite D call. This CDR3 has 12 amino acids. Germline V CDR1 and CDR2: MNHEY, SVGAGI. V lost 2 bases and J 5 bases, leaving 7 bases between the germline ends. CDR3 residues: CASSYEGNEQYF. CDR3 coding DNA: TGTGCCAGCAGTTACGAAGGGAACGAGCAGTACTTC.